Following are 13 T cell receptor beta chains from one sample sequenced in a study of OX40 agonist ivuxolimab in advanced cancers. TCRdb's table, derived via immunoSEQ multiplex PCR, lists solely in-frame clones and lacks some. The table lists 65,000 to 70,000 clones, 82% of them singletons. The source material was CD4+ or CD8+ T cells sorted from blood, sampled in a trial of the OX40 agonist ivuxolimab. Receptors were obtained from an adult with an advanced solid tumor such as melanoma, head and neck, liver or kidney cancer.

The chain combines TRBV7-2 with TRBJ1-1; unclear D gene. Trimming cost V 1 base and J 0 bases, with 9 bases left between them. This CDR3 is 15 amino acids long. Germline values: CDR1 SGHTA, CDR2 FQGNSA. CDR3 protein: CASSLGTRVNTEAFF. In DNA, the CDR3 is TGTGCCAGCAGCTTAGGTACCAGAGTGAACACTGAAGCTTTCTTT.

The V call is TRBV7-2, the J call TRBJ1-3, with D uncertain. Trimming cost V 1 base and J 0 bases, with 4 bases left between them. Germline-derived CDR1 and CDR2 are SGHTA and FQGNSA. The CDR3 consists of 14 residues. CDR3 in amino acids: CASSLGSSGNTIYF. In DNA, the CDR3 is TGTGCCAGCAGCTTAGGGAGCTCTGGAAACACCATATATTTT. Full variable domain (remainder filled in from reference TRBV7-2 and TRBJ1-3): GAGVSQSPSNKVTEKGKDVELRCDPISGHTALYWYRQSLGQGLEFLIYFQGNSAPDKSGLPSDRFSAERTGGSVSTLTIQRTQQEDSAVYLCASSLGSSGNTIYFGEGSWLTVV.

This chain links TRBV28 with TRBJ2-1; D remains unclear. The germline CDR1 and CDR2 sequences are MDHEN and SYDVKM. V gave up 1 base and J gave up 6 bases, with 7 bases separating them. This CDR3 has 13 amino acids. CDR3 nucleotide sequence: TGTGCCAGCAGTTTATCTTCCCCCAATGAGCAGTTCTTC. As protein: CASSLSSPNEQFF.

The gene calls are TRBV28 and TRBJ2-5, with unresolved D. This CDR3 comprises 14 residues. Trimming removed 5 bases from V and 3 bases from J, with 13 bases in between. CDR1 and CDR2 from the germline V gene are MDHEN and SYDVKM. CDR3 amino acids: CASSTSSPKETQYF. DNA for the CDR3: TGTGCCAGCAGTACCTCGTCCCCTAAAGAGACCCAGTACTTC. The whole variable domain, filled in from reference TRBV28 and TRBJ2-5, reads DVKVTQSSRYLVKRTGEKVFLECVQDMDHENMFWYRQDPGLGLRLIYFSYDVKMKEKGDIPEGYSVSREKKERFSLILESASTNQTSMYLCASSTSSPKETQYFGPGTRLLVL.

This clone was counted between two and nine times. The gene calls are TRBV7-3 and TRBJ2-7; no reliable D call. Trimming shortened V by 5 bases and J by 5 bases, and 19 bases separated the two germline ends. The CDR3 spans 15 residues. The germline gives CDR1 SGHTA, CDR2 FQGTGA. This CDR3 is CASSVGVGKVDEQYF. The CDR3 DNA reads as TGTGCCAGCAGCGTCGGTGTTGGGAAGGTAGACGAGCAGTACTTC.

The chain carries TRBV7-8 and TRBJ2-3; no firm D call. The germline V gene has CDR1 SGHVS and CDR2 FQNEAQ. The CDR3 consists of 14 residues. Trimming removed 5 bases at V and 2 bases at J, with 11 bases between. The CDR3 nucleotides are TGTGCCAGCAGCAAGCGAAGAACCACAGATACGCAGTATTTT. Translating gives CASSKRRTTDTQYF.

The CDR3 region is CASSLLDRGEQFF. CDR3 in DNA: TGCGCCAGCAGCTTGCTCGACAGGGGGGAGCAGTTCTTC. V and J are TRBV5-1 and TRBJ2-1; 9 bases map to TRBD1. V trimming: 1 base; J trimming: 10 bases; junction bases outside the gene matches: 3. Germline CDR1 and CDR2: SGHRS and YFSETQ. CDR3 length: 13 residues.

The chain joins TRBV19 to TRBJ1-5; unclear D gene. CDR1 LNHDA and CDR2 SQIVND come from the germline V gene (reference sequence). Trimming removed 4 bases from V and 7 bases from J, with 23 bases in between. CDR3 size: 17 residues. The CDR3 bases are TGTGCCAGTAGTAGGGCCCCTGGAGGAGGGATCAGGCAGCCCCAGCATTTT. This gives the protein CASSRAPGGGIRQPQHF.

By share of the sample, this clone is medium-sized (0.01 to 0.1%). The CDR3 coding sequence is TGTGCCAGCAGATCAGACAGGGGAAGTTCACCCCTCCACTTT. It encodes CASRSDRGSSPLHF. This chain connects TRBV28 to TRBJ1-6; 8 bases line up with TRBD1. After removal of 6 bases from V and 9 bases from J, the junction contained 7 bases not matched to a gene. The CDR3 length is 14 residues. Germline CDR1 is MDHEN and CDR2 is SYDVKM.

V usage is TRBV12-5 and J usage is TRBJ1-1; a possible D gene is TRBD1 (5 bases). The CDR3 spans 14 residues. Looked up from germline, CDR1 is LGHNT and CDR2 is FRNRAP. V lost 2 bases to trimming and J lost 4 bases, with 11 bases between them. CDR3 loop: CASGLRRQTTEAFF. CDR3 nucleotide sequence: TGTGCTAGTGGTTTGCGGAGACAGACCACTGAAGCTTTCTTT.

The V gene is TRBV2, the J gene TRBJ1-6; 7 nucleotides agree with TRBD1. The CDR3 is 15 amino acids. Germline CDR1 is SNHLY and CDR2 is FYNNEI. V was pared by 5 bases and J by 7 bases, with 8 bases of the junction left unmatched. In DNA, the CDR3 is TGTGCCAGCAGTACCCGACAGGGTGGGAATTCACCCCTCCACTTT. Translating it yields CASSTRQGGNSPLHF.

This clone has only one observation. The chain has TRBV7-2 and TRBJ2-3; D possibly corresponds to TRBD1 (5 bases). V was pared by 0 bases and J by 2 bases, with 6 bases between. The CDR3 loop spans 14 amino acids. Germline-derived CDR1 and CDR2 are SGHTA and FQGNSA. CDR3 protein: CASSLAQATDTQYF. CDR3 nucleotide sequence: TGTGCCAGCAGCTTAGCACAGGCCACAGATACGCAGTATTTT. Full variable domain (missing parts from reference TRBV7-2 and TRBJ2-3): GAGVSQSPSNKVTEKGKDVELRCDPISGHTALYWYRQSLGQGLEFLIYFQGNSAPDKSGLPSDRFSAERTGGSVSTLTIQRTQQEDSAVYLCASSLAQATDTQYFGPGTRLTVL.

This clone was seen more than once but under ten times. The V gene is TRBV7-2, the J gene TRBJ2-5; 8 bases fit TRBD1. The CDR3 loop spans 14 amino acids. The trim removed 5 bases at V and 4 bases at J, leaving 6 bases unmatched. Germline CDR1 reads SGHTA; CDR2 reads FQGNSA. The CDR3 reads CASSPDRVRETQYF. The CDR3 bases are TGTGCCAGCAGCCCGGACAGGGTGCGAGAGACCCAGTACTTC.